This T cell receptor beta chain was obtained from a study of blood T cells in healthy people across ages. For the study at large: Capture via template switching afforded approximately one barcoded beta molecule per two T cells.

A second about 6 to 12 cycle PCR used barcoded and J-beta primers. TCRdb reprocessed the 5' RACE reads via MiXCR and lists one record per CDR3 protein. Of some 900,000 distinct CDR3 sequences listed, 48% are singletons. Germline V CDR1 and CDR2: DFQATT, SNEGSKA (reference sequence). The V end lost 3 bases, the J end lost 2 bases, and 7 bases lay between the germline ends. The CDR3 loop spans 12 amino acids. The clonotype was recovered from a man in his thirties or forties in good health. The chain is built from TRBV20-1 and TRBJ1-2; D is unresolved. Material for sequencing was blood. The CDR3 sequence: CSASAVNYGYTF. Here the CDR3 DNA reads TGCAGTGCTAGTGCGGTAAACTATGGCTACACCTTC.